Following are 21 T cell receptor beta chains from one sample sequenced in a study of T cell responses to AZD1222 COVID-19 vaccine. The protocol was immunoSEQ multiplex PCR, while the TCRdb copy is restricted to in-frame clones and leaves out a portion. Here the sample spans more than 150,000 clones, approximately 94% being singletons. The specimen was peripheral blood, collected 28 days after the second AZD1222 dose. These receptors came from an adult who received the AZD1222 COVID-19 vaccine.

The CDR3 is CASSERGSFQETQYF. CDR3 coding DNA: TGTGCCAGCAGTGAACGAGGCAGCTTCCAAGAGACCCAGTACTTC. The V call is TRBV6-1, the J call TRBJ2-5; D unclear. V was shortened by 2 bases and J by 1 base, with 11 bases between the two germline ends. The CDR3 sequence is 15 residues long. Germline CDR1 MNHNS, CDR2 SASEGT.

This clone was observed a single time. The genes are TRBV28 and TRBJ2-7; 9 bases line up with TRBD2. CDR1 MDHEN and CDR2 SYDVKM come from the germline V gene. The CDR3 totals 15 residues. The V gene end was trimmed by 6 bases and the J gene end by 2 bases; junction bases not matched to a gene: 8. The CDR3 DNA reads TGTGCCAGCAGCTTGACTAGCGGTATTGCCTACGAGCAGTACTTC. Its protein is CASSLTSGIAYEQYF. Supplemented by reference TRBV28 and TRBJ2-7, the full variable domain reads DVKVTQSSRYLVKRTGEKVFLECVQDMDHENMFWYRQDPGLGLRLIYFSYDVKMKEKGDIPEGYSVSREKKERFSLILESASTNQTSMYLCASSLTSGIAYEQYFGPGTRLTVT.

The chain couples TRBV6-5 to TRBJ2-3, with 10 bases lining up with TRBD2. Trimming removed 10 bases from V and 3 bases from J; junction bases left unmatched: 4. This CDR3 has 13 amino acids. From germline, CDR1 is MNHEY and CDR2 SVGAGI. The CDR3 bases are TGTGCCACCAGGACTAGCGGTACAGATACGCAGTATTTT. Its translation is CATRTSGTDTQYF.

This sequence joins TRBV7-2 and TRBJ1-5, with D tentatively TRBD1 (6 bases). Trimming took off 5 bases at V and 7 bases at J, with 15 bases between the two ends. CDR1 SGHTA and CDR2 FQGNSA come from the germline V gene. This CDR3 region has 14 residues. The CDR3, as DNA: TGTGCCAGCAGCCTGGGGGGGGCCTGGCAGCCCCAGCATTTT. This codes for CASSLGGAWQPQHF.

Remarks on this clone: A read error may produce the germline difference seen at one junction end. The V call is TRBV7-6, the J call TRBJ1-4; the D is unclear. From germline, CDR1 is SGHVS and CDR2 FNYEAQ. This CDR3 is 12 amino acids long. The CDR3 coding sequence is TGTGCCAGCAGCGCAACGAATGAAAAACTGTTTTTT. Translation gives CASSATNEKLFF.

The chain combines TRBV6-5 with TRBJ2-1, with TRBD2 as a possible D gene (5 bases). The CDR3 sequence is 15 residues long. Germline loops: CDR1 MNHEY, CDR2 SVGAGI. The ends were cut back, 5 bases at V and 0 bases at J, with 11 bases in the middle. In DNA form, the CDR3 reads TGTGCCAGCAGTCTCGTGGGAGTCTCCTACAATGAGCAGTTCTTC. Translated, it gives CASSLVGVSYNEQFF.

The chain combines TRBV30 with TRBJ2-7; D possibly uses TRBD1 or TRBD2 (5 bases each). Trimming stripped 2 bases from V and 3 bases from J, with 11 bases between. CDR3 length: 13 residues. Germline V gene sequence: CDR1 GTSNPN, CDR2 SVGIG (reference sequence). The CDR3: CAWSPGPNYEQYF. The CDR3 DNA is TGTGCCTGGAGTCCGGGACCCAACTACGAGCAGTACTTC.

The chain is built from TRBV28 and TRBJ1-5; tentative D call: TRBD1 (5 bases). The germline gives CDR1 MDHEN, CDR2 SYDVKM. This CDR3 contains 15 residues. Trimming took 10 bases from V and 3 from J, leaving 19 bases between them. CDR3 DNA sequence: TGTGCCATCACCGTAAAGGGGCGGTTCAATCAGCCCCAGCATTTT. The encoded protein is CAITVKGRFNQPQHF.

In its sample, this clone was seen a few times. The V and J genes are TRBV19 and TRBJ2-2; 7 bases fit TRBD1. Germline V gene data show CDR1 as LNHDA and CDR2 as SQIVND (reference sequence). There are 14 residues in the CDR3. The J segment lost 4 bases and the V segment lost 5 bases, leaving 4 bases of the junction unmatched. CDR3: CASSYQGVTGELFF. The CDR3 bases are TGTGCCAGTAGTTACCAGGGGGTCACCGGGGAGCTGTTTTTT.

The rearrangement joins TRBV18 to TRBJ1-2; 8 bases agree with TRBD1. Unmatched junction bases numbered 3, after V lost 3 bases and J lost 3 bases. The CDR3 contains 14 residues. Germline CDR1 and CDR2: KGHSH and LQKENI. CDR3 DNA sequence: TGTGCCAGCTCACCGGACAGGGTCTACTATGGCTACACCTTC. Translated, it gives CASSPDRVYYGYTF.

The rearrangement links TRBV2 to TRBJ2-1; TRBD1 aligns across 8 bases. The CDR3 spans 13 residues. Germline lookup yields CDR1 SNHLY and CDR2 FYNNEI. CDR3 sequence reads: CADRADRDNEQFF. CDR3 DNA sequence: TGTGCAGACCGGGCGGACAGGGACAATGAGCAGTTCTTC.

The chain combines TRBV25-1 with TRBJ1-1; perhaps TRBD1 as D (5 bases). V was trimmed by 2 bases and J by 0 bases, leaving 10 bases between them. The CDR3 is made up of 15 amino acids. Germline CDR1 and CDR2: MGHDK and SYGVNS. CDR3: CASSEPGTLNTEAFF. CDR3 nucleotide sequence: TGTGCCAGCAGTGAACCCGGGACGTTGAACACTGAAGCTTTCTTT.

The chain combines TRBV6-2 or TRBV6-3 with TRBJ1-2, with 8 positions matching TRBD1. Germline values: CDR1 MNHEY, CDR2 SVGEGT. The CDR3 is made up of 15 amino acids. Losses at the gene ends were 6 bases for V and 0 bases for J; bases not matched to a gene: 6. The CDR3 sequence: CASSDYRGSNYGYTF. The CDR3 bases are TGTGCCAGCAGCGACTACAGGGGGTCTAACTATGGCTACACCTTC.

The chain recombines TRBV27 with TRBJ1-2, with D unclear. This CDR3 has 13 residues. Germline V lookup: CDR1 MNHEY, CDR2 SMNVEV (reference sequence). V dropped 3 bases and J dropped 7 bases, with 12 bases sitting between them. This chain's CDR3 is CASSFLGSRGYTF. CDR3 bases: TGTGCCAGCAGTTTTTTGGGGAGCCGTGGCTACACCTTC.

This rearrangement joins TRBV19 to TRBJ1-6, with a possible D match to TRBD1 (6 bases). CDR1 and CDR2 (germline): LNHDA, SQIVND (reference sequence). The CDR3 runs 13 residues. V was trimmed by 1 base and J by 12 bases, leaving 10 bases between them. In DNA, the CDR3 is TGTGCCAGTAGTATAGGGACAGCGGGACCCCTCCACTTT. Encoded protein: CASSIGTAGPLHF.

CDR3 residues: CASRRDGEKLFF. In DNA form, the CDR3 reads TGTGCCAGCAGGCGTGACGGGGAAAAACTGTTTTTT. The rearrangement links TRBV2 to TRBJ1-4, with no clear D. This CDR3 spans 12 amino acids. Germline V CDR1 and CDR2: SNHLY, FYNNEI. The V end was cut by 6 bases, the J end by 8 bases, with 10 bases between.

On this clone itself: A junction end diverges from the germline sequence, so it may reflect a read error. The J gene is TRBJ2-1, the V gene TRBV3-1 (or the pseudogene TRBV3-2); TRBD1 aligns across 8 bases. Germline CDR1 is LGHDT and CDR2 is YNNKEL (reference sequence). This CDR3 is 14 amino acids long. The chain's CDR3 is CASRQDRGVDEQFF. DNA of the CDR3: TGTGCCAGCAGGCAAGACAGGGGCGTGGATGAGCAGTTCTTC.

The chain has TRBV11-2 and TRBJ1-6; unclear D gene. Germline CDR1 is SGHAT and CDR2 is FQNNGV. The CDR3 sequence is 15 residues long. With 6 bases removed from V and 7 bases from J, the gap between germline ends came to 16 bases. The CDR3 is CASRRPGRGNSPLHF. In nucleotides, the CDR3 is TGTGCCAGCAGGCGCCCCGGGCGGGGAAATTCACCCCTCCACTTT.

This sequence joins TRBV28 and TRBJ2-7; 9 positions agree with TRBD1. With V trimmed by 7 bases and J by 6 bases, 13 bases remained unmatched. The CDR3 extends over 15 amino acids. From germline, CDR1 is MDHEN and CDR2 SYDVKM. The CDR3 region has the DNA TGTGCCAGCATTCCCGGCGGGACAGGGAGGTTCGAGCAGTACTTC. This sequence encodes CASIPGGTGRFEQYF.

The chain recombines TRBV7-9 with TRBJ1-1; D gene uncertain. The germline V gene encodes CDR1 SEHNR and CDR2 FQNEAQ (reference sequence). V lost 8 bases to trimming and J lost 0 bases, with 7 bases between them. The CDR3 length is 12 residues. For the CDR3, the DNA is TGTGCCAGCGGCGGAGTGAACACTGAAGCTTTCTTT. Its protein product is CASGGVNTEAFF.

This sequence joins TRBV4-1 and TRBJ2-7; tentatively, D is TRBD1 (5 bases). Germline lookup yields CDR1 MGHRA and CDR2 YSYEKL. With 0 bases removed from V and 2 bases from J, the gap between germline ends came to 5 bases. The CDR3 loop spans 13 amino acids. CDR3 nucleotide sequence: TGCGCCAGCAGCCAAGACAGGGCCTACGAGCAGTACTTC. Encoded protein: CASSQDRAYEQYF.